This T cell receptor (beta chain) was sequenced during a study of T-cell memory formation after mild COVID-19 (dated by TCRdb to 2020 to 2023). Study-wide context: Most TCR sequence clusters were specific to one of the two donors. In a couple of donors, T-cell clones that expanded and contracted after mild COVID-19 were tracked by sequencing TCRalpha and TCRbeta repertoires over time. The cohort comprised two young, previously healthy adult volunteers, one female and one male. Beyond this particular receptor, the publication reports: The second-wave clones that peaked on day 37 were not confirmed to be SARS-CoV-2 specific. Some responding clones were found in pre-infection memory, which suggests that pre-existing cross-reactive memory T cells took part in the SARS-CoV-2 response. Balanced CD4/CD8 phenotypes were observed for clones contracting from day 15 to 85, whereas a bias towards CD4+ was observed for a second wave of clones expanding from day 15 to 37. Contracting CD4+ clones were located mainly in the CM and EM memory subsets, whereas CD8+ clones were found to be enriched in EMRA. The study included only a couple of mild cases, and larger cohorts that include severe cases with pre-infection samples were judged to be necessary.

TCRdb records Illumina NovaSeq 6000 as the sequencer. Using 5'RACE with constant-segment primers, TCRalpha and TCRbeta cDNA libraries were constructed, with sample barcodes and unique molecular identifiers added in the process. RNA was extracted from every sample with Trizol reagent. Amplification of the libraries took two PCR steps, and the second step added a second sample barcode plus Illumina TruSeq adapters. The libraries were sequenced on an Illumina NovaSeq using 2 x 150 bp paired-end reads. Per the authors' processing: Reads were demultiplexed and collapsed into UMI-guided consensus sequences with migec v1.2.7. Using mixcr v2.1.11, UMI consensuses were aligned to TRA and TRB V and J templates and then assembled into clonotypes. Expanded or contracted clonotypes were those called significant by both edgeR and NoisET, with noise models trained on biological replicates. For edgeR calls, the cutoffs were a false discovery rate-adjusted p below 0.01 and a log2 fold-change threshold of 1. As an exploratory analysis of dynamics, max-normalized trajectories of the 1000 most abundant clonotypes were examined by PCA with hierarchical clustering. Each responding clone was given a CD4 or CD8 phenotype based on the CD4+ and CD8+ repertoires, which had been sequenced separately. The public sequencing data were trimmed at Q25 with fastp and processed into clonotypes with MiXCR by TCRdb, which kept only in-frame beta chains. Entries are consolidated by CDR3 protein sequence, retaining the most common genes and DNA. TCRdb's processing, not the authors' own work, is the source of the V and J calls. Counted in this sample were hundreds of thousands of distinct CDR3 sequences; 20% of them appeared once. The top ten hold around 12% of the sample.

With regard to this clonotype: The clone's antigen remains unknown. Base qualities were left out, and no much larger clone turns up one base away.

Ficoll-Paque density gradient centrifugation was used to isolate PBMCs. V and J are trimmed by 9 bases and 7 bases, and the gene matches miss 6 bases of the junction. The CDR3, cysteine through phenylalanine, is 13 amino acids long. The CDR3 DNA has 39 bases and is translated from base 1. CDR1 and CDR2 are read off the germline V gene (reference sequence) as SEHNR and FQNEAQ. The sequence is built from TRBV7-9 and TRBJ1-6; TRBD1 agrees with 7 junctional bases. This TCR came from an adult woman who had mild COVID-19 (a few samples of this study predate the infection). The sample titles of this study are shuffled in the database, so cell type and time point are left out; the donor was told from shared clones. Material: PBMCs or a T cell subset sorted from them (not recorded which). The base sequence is TGTGCCAGGCAAACGGACAGGAATTCACCCCTCCACTTT. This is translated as CARQTDRNSPLHF.